These 23 T cell receptor beta chains originate from one sample sequenced in a study of cytomegalovirus exposure and HLA in healthy donors. Both 60 Vbeta primers and 13 Jbeta primers went into the PCR. The protocol was immunoSEQ multiplex PCR, while the TCRdb copy is restricted to in-frame clones and leaves out a portion. The data show 150,000 to 200,000 clones, about 62% seen once. Sequenced sample: PBMCs. The receptors shown here come from a man aged 40-55 years in good health and CMV-seronegative.

The DNA of the CDR3 is TGTGCCAGCAGCCCAACAGGGTCCCAAGAGACCCAGTACTTC. This codes for CASSPTGSQETQYF. The gene calls are TRBV7-7 and TRBJ2-5; a possible D gene is TRBD1 (6 bases). In germline, CDR1 is SSHAT, CDR2 FNYEAQ (reference sequence). The CDR3 is 14 residues long. The V end lost 5 bases, the J end lost 1 base, and 11 bases lay between the germline ends.

The chain combines TRBV19 with TRBJ1-2; 8 bases line up with TRBD1. CDR3 length equals 13 residues. CDR1 LNHDA and CDR2 SQIVND come from the germline V gene (reference sequence). Losses at the gene ends were 3 bases for V and 4 bases for J; bases not matched to a gene: 1. In nucleotides, the CDR3 is TGTGCCAGTAGTATCACAGGGGGCTATGGCTACACCTTC. Its protein product is CASSITGGYGYTF.

The gene calls are TRBV20-1 and TRBJ2-7; no reliable D call. CDR1 and CDR2 from the germline V gene are DFQATT and SNEGSKA (reference sequence). This CDR3 is built from 8 residues. CDR3: CIAYEQYF. The DNA for the CDR3 is TGCATCGCCTACGAGCAGTACTTC.

This clone was observed a few times. The rearrangement uses TRBV7-9 and TRBJ2-1; TRBD2 matches at 13 bases. J gave up 4 bases and V 0 bases, and 6 bases lay outside the gene matches. Germline V gene sequence: CDR1 SEHNR, CDR2 FQNEAQ (reference sequence). The CDR3 contains 18 residues. CDR3 nucleotide sequence: TGTGCCAGCAGCTTAGCCCAGACTAGCGGGGGGCAATACAATGAGCAGTTCTTC. Translating gives CASSLAQTSGGQYNEQFF.

Comments on this clone: The junction and the germline gene differ at one end; a read error may be behind it. The rearrangement joins TRBV7-9 to TRBJ2-1; a possible D gene is TRBD1 (6 bases). This CDR3 region has 15 residues. Germline CDR1 SEHNR, CDR2 FQNEAQ (reference sequence). CDR3 bases: TGTTCCAGCAGCTTAAGCAGGGGCGCATACAATGAGCAGTTCTTC. It specifies CSSSLSRGAYNEQFF.

This chain connects TRBV6-1 to TRBJ2-7; 8 nucleotides align to TRBD2. V lost 3 bases to trimming and J lost 0 bases; unmatched junction nucleotides: 4. The CDR3 runs to 15 residues. Germline-derived CDR1 and CDR2 are MNHNS and SASEGT. The CDR3 bases are TGTGCCAGCAGTGACATAGCGGGGAACTCCTACGAGCAGTACTTC. Protein: CASSDIAGNSYEQYF.

The V gene is TRBV15, the J gene TRBJ2-7; possibly TRBD2 for D (5 bases). Germline loops: CDR1 LNHNV, CDR2 YYDKDF (reference sequence). The CDR3 totals 16 residues. The ends were cut back, 5 bases at V and 0 bases at J, with 17 bases in the middle. The CDR3 spells CATSSDRGAASYEQYF. The CDR3 nucleotides read TGTGCCACCAGCTCGGACCGGGGAGCGGCCTCCTACGAGCAGTACTTC.

This clone was counted between two and nine times. The rearrangement joins TRBV2 to TRBJ2-1; 8 positions agree with TRBD1. The germline CDR1 and CDR2 sequences are SNHLY and FYNNEI. The CDR3 has 15 residues. Germline trimming cut 7 bases from V and 0 bases from J; bases unmatched to any gene: 5. The CDR3 region is CASTQQGGSYNEQFF. Written as DNA, the CDR3 is TGTGCCAGCACCCAACAGGGGGGCTCCTACAATGAGCAGTTCTTC.

This chain links TRBV5-6 with TRBJ2-5; tentative D call: TRBD1 (6 bases). The DNA end is a closer match to TRBJ2-7, so the J assignment may be wrong. The CDR3 runs 15 residues. The germline CDR1 and CDR2 sequences are SGHDT and YYEEEE. The CDR3, as DNA: TGTGCCAGCAGTAACCGCTTCAACAGGGCCTACGAGCAGTACTTC. It encodes CASSNRFNRAYEQYF.

V and J are TRBV29-1 and TRBJ1-5, with 11 bases fitting TRBD1. This CDR3 is built from 14 residues. Per germline, CDR1 SQVTM and CDR2 ANQGSEA. J gave up 4 bases and V 6 bases, and 5 bases lay outside the gene matches. This CDR3 is CSVGTGGENQPQHF. In nucleotides, the CDR3 is TGCAGCGTGGGGACAGGGGGGGAGAATCAGCCCCAGCATTTT.

This sequence joins TRBV29-1 and TRBJ2-1; D is unclear. Per germline, CDR1 SQVTM and CDR2 ANQGSEA. Trimming removed 3 bases at V and 11 bases at J, with 8 bases between. This CDR3 is built from 10 residues. CDR3 DNA: TGCAGCGTTGAGGAGTCTAAGCAGTTCTTC. Its translation is CSVEESKQFF.

This chain uses TRBV5-1 with TRBJ2-1; D is undetermined. V lost 1 base, J lost 1 base, and 9 bases lay in between. Germline V lookup: CDR1 SGHRS, CDR2 YFSETQ. This CDR3 is built from 15 residues. The CDR3 DNA sequence: TGCGCCAGCAGCTTGTTGAGTAGTTCCTACAATGAGCAGTTCTTC. Its translation is CASSLLSSSYNEQFF.

The chain couples TRBV11-2 to TRBJ2-1; TRBD1 agrees at 11 bases. V lost 6 bases, J lost 6 bases, and 7 bases stayed unmatched. Germline CDR1 reads SGHAT; CDR2 reads FQNNGV. This CDR3 contains 15 residues. CDR3 DNA: TGTGCCAGCAGTATGGACAGGGGGCATGGCAATGAGCAGTTCTTC. Translation gives CASSMDRGHGNEQFF.

This clone appeared once. The chain combines TRBV9 with TRBJ2-6; D perhaps matches TRBD1 (6 bases). The germline V gene encodes CDR1 SGDLS and CDR2 YYNGEE. The CDR3 runs 17 residues. Deletions cut 0 bases from V and 0 bases from J, with 10 bases between. CDR3 loop: CASSVEGVASGANVLTF. CDR3 nucleotides: TGTGCCAGCAGCGTAGAGGGGGTCGCCTCTGGGGCCAACGTCCTGACTTTC.

In this sample, this clone turned up a few times. One end of the junction does not line up with germline, which may come from a read error. The rearrangement joins TRBV7-9 to TRBJ2-5; 7 bases map to TRBD1. The CDR3 contains 16 residues. The germline V gene has CDR1 SEHNR and CDR2 FQNEAQ (reference sequence). The CDR3 protein is CSSSSRDSSYQETQYF. CDR3 bases: TGTTCCAGCAGCTCCAGGGACAGCTCGTACCAAGAGACCCAGTACTTC. The variable domain in full, completed from reference TRBV7-9 and TRBJ2-5, reads DTGVSQNPRHKITKRGQNVTFRCDPISEHNRLYWYRQTLGQGPEFLTYFQNEAQLEKSRLLSDRFSAERPKGSFSTLEIQRTEQGDSAMYLCSSSSRDSSYQETQYFGPGTRLLVL.

This rearrangement joins TRBV5-1 to TRBJ2-1; 9 positions agree with TRBD1. Trimming cost V 3 bases and J 8 bases; bases outside gene matches: 9. From germline, CDR1 is SGHRS and CDR2 YFSETQ. CDR3 length: 15 amino acids. Here the CDR3 DNA reads TGCGCCAGCAGCTCCTTGACAGGGGGTAGGGATGAGCAGTTCTTC. Protein sequence: CASSSLTGGRDEQFF.

This chain uses TRBV6-4 with TRBJ1-3, with a weak D call TRBD1 (6 bases). The CDR3 sequence is 16 residues long. V shed 1 base and J shed 0 bases, with 10 bases lying between them. The V gene's germline CDR1 is MRHNA and CDR2 SNTAGT. The CDR3 DNA reads as TGTGCCAGCAGTGACTACAGGGCCCACTCTGGAAACACCATATATTTT. Protein product: CASSDYRAHSGNTIYF.

This clone has only a few counts. V is TRBV28 and J is TRBJ2-5; 10 bases agree with TRBD1. CDR1 and CDR2 from the germline V gene are MDHEN and SYDVKM. Trimming took 7 bases from V and 5 from J; bases not matched to a gene: 7. This CDR3 is 14 amino acids long. Here the CDR3 DNA reads TGTGCCAGCACGGCTGGGACAGGGGTGGAGACCCAGTACTTC. The encoded protein is CASTAGTGVETQYF.

The chain links TRBV14 to TRBJ2-1, with 13 bases matching TRBD2. Trimming cost V 1 base and J 9 bases; bases outside gene matches: 6. From germline, CDR1 is SGHDN and CDR2 FVKESK. The CDR3 is made up of 16 amino acids. CDR3 nucleotide sequence: TGTGCCAGCAGCCAAGCTACTAGCGGGAGGGTGCCTGAGCAGTTCTTC. Translation: CASSQATSGRVPEQFF.

The chain links TRBV6-6 to TRBJ2-7; D is perhaps TRBD2 (6 bases). V gave up 5 bases and J gave up 5 bases, with 19 bases separating them. This CDR3 contains 15 residues. CDR1 is MNHNY, CDR2 SVGAGI, per germline (reference sequence). The CDR3 coding sequence is TGTGCCAGCAGTAATACCGGGACTCGAGTAAACGAGCAGTACTTC. This encodes CASSNTGTRVNEQYF.

J is TRBJ2-5 and V is TRBV2; the D is unclear. From germline, CDR1 is SNHLY and CDR2 FYNNEI. There are 13 residues in the CDR3. Trimming removed 8 bases from V and 1 base from J, with 11 bases in between. CDR3 DNA sequence: TGTGCCAGCTCCCCCCAGGTCCAAGAGACCCAGTACTTC. Translating gives CASSPQVQETQYF.

There are a few counts of this clone. This sequence joins TRBV30 and TRBJ1-1, with 7 bases identical to TRBD1. The CDR3 loop spans 13 amino acids. The V gene end was trimmed by 2 bases and the J gene end by 5 bases; junction bases not matched to a gene: 5. In germline, CDR1 is GTSNPN, CDR2 SVGIG (reference sequence). The DNA of the CDR3 is TGTGCCTGGAGTCAGGGGGATTCGACTGAAGCTTTCTTT. This gives the protein CAWSQGDSTEAFF.

This clone has a handful of counts. J is TRBJ1-5 and V is TRBV6-1, with D unresolved. The germline gives CDR1 MNHNS, CDR2 SASEGT. The CDR3 consists of 19 residues. The V gene lost 1 base and the J gene lost 1 base, with 20 bases spanning the gap. CDR3 protein: CASSEDMWPGGGSNQPQHF. The CDR3, as DNA: TGTGCCAGCAGTGAAGACATGTGGCCCGGAGGTGGCAGCAATCAGCCCCAGCATTTT.